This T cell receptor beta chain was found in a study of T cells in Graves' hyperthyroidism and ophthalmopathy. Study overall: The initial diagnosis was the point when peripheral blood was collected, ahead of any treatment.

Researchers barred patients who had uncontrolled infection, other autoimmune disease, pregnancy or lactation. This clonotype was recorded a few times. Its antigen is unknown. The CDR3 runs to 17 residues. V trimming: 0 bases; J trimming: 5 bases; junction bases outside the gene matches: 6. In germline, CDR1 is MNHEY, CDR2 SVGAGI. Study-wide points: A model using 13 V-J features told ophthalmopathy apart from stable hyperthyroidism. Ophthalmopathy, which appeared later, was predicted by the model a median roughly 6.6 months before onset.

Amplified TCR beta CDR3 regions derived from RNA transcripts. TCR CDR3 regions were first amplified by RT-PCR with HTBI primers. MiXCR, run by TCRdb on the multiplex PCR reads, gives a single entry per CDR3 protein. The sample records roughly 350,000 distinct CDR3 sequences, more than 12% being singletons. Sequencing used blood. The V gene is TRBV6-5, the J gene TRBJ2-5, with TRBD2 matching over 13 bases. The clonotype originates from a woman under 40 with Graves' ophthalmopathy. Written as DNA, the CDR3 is TGTGCCAGCAGTTACTCCCTGACTAGCGGGGGGCCCGAGACCCAGTACTTC. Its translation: CASSYSLTSGGPETQYF.